The 24 T cell receptor beta chains below all came from one sample that was sequenced in a study of OX40 agonist ivuxolimab in advanced cancers. TCRdb's copy holds only in-frame clones and misses some; the assay was immunoSEQ multiplex PCR. The sample consists of tens of thousands of clones, more than 75% of them appearing once. The sequenced sample was CD4+ or CD8+ T cells sorted from blood, obtained in a trial of the OX40 agonist ivuxolimab. These receptors all come from an adult with an advanced solid tumor such as melanoma, head and neck, liver or kidney cancer.

The V gene is TRBV7-9, the J gene TRBJ2-3; D is perhaps TRBD1 (5 bases). The ends were cut back, 5 bases at V and 4 bases at J, with 7 bases in the middle. The CDR3 extends over 12 amino acids. The germline V gene has CDR1 SEHNR and CDR2 FQNEAQ (reference sequence). The CDR3 region has the DNA TGTGCCAGCAGCCCAGGGTCAGATACGCAGTATTTT. It yields the protein CASSPGSDTQYF.

This clone was seen just once. The rearrangement joins TRBV19 to TRBJ1-1; D is unclear. From germline, CDR1 is LNHDA and CDR2 SQIVND (reference sequence). The V end lost 5 bases, the J end lost 1 base, and 11 bases lay between the germline ends. This CDR3 comprises 14 residues. The CDR3 DNA sequence: TGTGCCAGTAGTGCCCGCGGAGGGAACACTGAAGCTTTCTTT. Translating gives CASSARGGNTEAFF.

This chain connects TRBV6-5 to TRBJ2-7, with D perhaps TRBD1 (6 bases). CDR3 length: 14 residues. Germline values: CDR1 MNHEY, CDR2 SVGAGI. Trimming took 5 bases from V and 6 from J, leaving 17 bases between them. Here the CDR3 DNA reads TGTGCCAGCAGTGGTCAAGGCCCCAGGGGCGAGCAGTACTTC. This translates into CASSGQGPRGEQYF.

The chain recombines TRBV19 with TRBJ2-3, with a weak D call TRBD2 (6 bases). Trimming took 4 bases from V and 0 from J, leaving 8 bases between them. Germline V gene lookup returns CDR1 LNHDA and CDR2 SQIVND (reference sequence). The CDR3 totals 14 residues. CDR3 sequence: CASSSGTSTDTQYF. The CDR3 coding sequence is TGTGCCAGTAGTAGCGGGACCAGCACAGATACGCAGTATTTT.

This clone appeared once. This specimen includes other DNA sequences encoding the same CDR3. The chain carries TRBV7-3 and TRBJ2-1, with D unclear. The V end was cut by 2 bases, the J end by 4 bases, with 6 bases between. From germline, CDR1 is SGHTA and CDR2 FQGTGA. The CDR3 extends over 13 amino acids. CDR3 protein: CASSLGRYNEQFF. The DNA of the CDR3 is TGTGCCAGCAGCTTAGGCCGATACAATGAGCAGTTCTTC.

The chain combines TRBV10-1 with TRBJ2-7; 9 positions agree with TRBD1. Germline CDR1 WNHNN, CDR2 SYGVQD (reference sequence). The CDR3 is 15 residues long. V dropped 3 bases and J dropped 6; count of bases not matched to a gene: 9. The DNA for the CDR3 is TGCGCCAGCAGTGAACTAACAGGGGGCAAGTCCGAGCAGTACTTC. This sequence encodes CASSELTGGKSEQYF.

V usage is TRBV28 and J usage is TRBJ1-1; no firm D call. This CDR3 comprises 12 residues. Germline values: CDR1 MDHEN, CDR2 SYDVKM. V was shortened by 8 bases and J by 4 bases, with 11 bases between the two germline ends. CDR3 in DNA: TGTGCCAGCCAGACGGGAATCACTGAAGCTTTCTTT. This translates into CASQTGITEAFF.

This chain connects TRBV7-9 to TRBJ2-3, with D hard to call. V was trimmed by 3 bases and J by 5 bases, leaving 12 bases between them. CDR3 size: 14 residues. Germline V CDR1 and CDR2: SEHNR, FQNEAQ (reference sequence). The CDR3 region has the DNA TGTGCCAGCAGCTTTGCCTTGGGTGGAGATACGCAGTATTTT. Amino acid sequence: CASSFALGGDTQYF.

The V and J genes are TRBV7-6 and TRBJ2-7; 9 bases match TRBD2. The V segment lost 5 bases and the J segment 3 bases; nucleotides outside the gene matches: 17. CDR3 size: 18 residues. CDR1 is SGHVS and CDR2 is FNYEAQ in the germline V gene. The CDR3 coding sequence is TGTGCCAGCAGCCCGGCCGGGACTAGCACTCACCTCATCTACGAGCAGTACTTC. This sequence encodes CASSPAGTSTHLIYEQYF.

The gene calls are TRBV29-1 and TRBJ2-7; 10 bases map to TRBD2. The length of the CDR3 is 15 residues. The ends lost 1 base at V and 3 bases at J; junction bases unmatched: 6. The germline V gene has CDR1 SQVTM and CDR2 ANQGSEA. CDR3 DNA sequence: TGCAGCGTTGAAGGTCGCACTAGCGGGATCTACGAGCAGTACTTC. Residues: CSVEGRTSGIYEQYF.

This clone was seen a handful of times. This chain connects TRBV25-1 to TRBJ1-4; tentative D call: TRBD1 (5 bases). The CDR3 consists of 13 residues. Per the germline V gene, CDR1 is MGHDK and CDR2 is SYGVNS. Here the CDR3 DNA reads TGTGCGAGTACCAAGGGGTACGAAGGAAAACTGTTTTTT. This sequence encodes CASTKGYEGKLFF.

The chain combines TRBV7-2 with TRBJ2-5; 14 bases map to TRBD2. V dropped 5 bases and J dropped 5; count of bases not matched to a gene: 13. The CDR3 runs to 18 residues. Germline V gives CDR1 SGHTA, CDR2 FQGNSA. As DNA, the CDR3 is TGTGCCAGCAGCGGAGAAGGACTAGCGGGGGGCGGCAGGGAGACCCAGTACTTC. Amino acid sequence: CASSGEGLAGGGRETQYF.

The chain employs TRBV7-6 and TRBJ2-2, with 8 bases that match TRBD1. The CDR3 is 15 amino acids. Germline V CDR1 and CDR2: SGHVS, FNYEAQ. After removal of 5 bases from V and 5 bases from J, the junction contained 7 bases not matched to a gene. In DNA, the CDR3 is TGTGCCAGCAGCCTCGGACAGGGCTTGACCGGGGAGCTGTTTTTT. Protein: CASSLGQGLTGELFF. The full variable domain, rest sourced from reference TRBV7-6 and TRBJ2-2, is GAGVSQSPRYKVTKRGQDVALRCDPISGHVSLYWYRQALGQGPEFLTYFNYEAQQDKSGLPNDRFSAERPEGSISTLTIQRTEQRDSAMYRCASSLGQGLTGELFFGEGSRLTVL.

J is TRBJ2-2 and V is TRBV19; a possible D gene is TRBD1 (5 bases). Germline-derived CDR1 and CDR2 are LNHDA and SQIVND (reference sequence). This CDR3 contains 14 residues. V was cut by 3 bases and J by 2 bases, with 7 bases left in between. CDR3 coding DNA: TGTGCCAGTAGTATGGGGCTAAACACCGGGGAGCTGTTTTTT. Translation gives CASSMGLNTGELFF. Full variable domain (remainder filled in from reference TRBV19 and TRBJ2-2): DGGITQSPKYLFRKEGQNVTLSCEQNLNHDAMYWYRQDPGQGLRLIYYSQIVNDFQKGDIAEGYSVSREKKESFPLTVTSAQKNPTAFYLCASSMGLNTGELFFGEGSRLTVL.

This clone was recorded a few times. The chain carries TRBV6-1 and TRBJ2-7; D may correspond to TRBD1 or TRBD2 (5 bases each). Looked up from germline, CDR1 is MNHNS and CDR2 is SASEGT. Deletions cut 5 bases from V and 2 bases from J, with 13 bases between. CDR3 length: 14 amino acids. CDR3 DNA sequence: TGTGCCAGCAGTTTCGGGCAGGGACCCTACGAGCAGTACTTC. Translating gives CASSFGQGPYEQYF.

J is TRBJ2-3 and V is TRBV5-4; no reliable D call. The CDR3 is made up of 15 amino acids. The germline V and J ends were trimmed by 2 bases and 0 bases, with 10 bases remaining between them. Looked up from germline, CDR1 is SGHNT and CDR2 is YYREEE (reference sequence). This CDR3 reads CASSFGVPSTDTQYF. CDR3 DNA: TGTGCCAGCAGCTTTGGGGTTCCTAGCACAGATACGCAGTATTTT. Full variable domain (missing parts from reference TRBV5-4 and TRBJ2-3): ETGVTQSPTHLIKTRGQQVTLRCSSQSGHNTVSWYQQALGQGPQFIFQYYREEENGRGNFPPRFSGLQFPNYSSELNVNALELDDSALYLCASSFGVPSTDTQYFGPGTRLTVL.

Regarding this clone: The same CDR3 also results from other DNA sequences found in this sample. The chain employs TRBV11-2 and TRBJ2-7, with D perhaps TRBD1 (5 bases). Germline CDR1 is SGHAT and CDR2 is FQNNGV. Trimming took off 0 bases at V and 2 bases at J, with 8 bases between the two ends. The CDR3 runs 14 residues. In DNA, the CDR3 is TGTGCCAGCAGCTTAGACAGGGTAGCCTACGAGCAGTACTTC. Its protein product is CASSLDRVAYEQYF.

This chain uses TRBV19 with TRBJ2-6; unclear D gene. Germline V gene sequence: CDR1 LNHDA, CDR2 SQIVND (reference sequence). This CDR3 comprises 13 residues. Trimming pared 6 bases from V and 1 base from J, leaving 4 bases between. The CDR3 here is CASRESGANVLTF. DNA of the CDR3: TGTGCCAGTAGAGAGTCTGGGGCCAACGTCCTGACTTTC.

The chain links TRBV29-1 to TRBJ1-1; possibly TRBD1 for D (6 bases). CDR1 SQVTM and CDR2 ANQGSEA come from the germline V gene. The V end lost 7 bases, the J end lost 5 bases, and 17 bases lay between the germline ends. The CDR3 is 13 amino acids. Here the CDR3 DNA reads TGCAGCGCCAAAGTGGGGGGCCGGACTGAAGCTTTCTTT. As protein: CSAKVGGRTEAFF.

This clone was seen only a few times. The V and J genes are TRBV27 and TRBJ1-5; possibly TRBD1 for D (5 bases). V lost 2 bases, J lost 2 bases, and 13 bases lay in between. Looked up from germline, CDR1 is MNHEY and CDR2 is SMNVEV (reference sequence). The CDR3 is 16 residues long. CDR3 DNA: TGTGCCAGCAGTTTACTGCAGGGTTTGGGCAATCAGCCCCAGCATTTT. Amino acid sequence: CASSLLQGLGNQPQHF.

This rearrangement joins TRBV11-3 to TRBJ2-3, with D hard to call. Trimming shortened V by 3 bases and J by 1 base, and 8 bases separated the two germline ends. The CDR3 runs 14 residues. The germline V gene has CDR1 SGHNT and CDR2 YENEEA. The CDR3 protein is CASSFGGRTDTQYF. The CDR3 bases are TGTGCCAGCAGCTTCGGCGGTCGCACAGATACGCAGTATTTT.

The rearrangement links TRBV25-1 to TRBJ2-7; D ambiguous. In germline, CDR1 is MGHDK, CDR2 SYGVNS. The ends were cut back, 6 bases at V and 4 bases at J, with 7 bases in the middle. The CDR3 length is 11 residues. The CDR3 sequence is CASRGFYEQYF. CDR3 nucleotides: TGTGCCAGCAGGGGGTTTTACGAGCAGTACTTC.

The chain combines TRBV19 with TRBJ2-1; 9 bases match TRBD1. V lost 5 bases to trimming and J lost 5 bases; unmatched junction nucleotides: 7. Looked up from germline, CDR1 is LNHDA and CDR2 is SQIVND (reference sequence). The CDR3 is made up of 15 amino acids. The CDR3 here is CASSGPGQGDNEQFF. CDR3 nucleotides: TGTGCCAGTAGTGGGCCGGGACAGGGCGACAATGAGCAGTTCTTC.

The chain couples TRBV7-8 to TRBJ2-7, with 9 nucleotides matching TRBD2. The CDR3 consists of 14 residues. The germline CDR1 and CDR2 sequences are SGHVS and FQNEAQ. With V trimmed by 5 bases and J by 2 bases, 4 bases remained unmatched. CDR3 loop: CASSAREGPYEQYF. The DNA for the CDR3 is TGTGCCAGCAGCGCGCGGGAGGGGCCCTACGAGCAGTACTTC.